This T cell receptor (beta chain) was profiled in a study of blood T cell repertoires in COVID-19. Study details: Sources were T cells, B-cell-depleted T cells, or PBMCs; the material itself was cDNA or gDNA.

CDR1 and CDR2 (germline): ENHRY, SYGVKD. The CDR3 is made up of 13 amino acids. Deletions cut 6 bases from V and 2 bases from J, with 10 bases between. Only in-frame clones appear in the TCRdb table, and some are missing; sequencing was by immunoSEQ multiplex PCR. The data show around 72,000 clones, with 65% to 85% seen just once and less than 2% held by the top ten. This TCR came from a woman aged 60-75 years with acute or convalescent COVID-19. Source material: peripheral blood. The chain combines TRBV10-3 with TRBJ1-1; D ambiguous. DNA of the CDR3: TGTGCCATCAGCGGAGAGCTTAACACTGAAGCTTTCTTT. It codes for CAISGELNTEAFF.